This TCR beta chain derives from a study of blood T cell repertoires in COVID-19. Study details: Samples taken during acute and convalescent COVID-19 were collected in the United States, Italy and Spain.

There are 14 residues in the CDR3. Germline CDR1 SGHTA, CDR2 FQGNSA. Trimming pared 5 bases from V and 9 bases from J, leaving 17 bases between. Sequencing was performed with immunoSEQ multiplex PCR; in TCRdb, only in-frame clones are kept and a portion is missing. Of tens of thousands of clones in the sample, approximately 83% are singletons; the top ten hold about 4%. Sequenced sample: peripheral blood. The TCR sequence derives from a man in his fifties or sixties with acute or convalescent COVID-19. The chain couples TRBV7-2 to TRBJ2-1; tentatively, D is TRBD2 (6 bases). CDR3 sequence: CASSLTRLSIEQFF. The CDR3 bases are TGTGCCAGCAGCCTGACTAGGCTTTCAATTGAGCAGTTCTTC.